Here is one TCR beta chain with its context. The data were obtained in a study of shared clonotypes between healthy human individuals. Losses at the gene ends were 2 bases for V and 9 bases for J; bases not matched to a gene: 20. Germline CDR1 and CDR2: MNHEY and SMNVEV (reference sequence). The CDR3 totals 18 residues. This was a deep-level run. Genomic DNA from each subset was divided evenly over several immunoSEQ plates. Some clones are missing from TCRdb's copy, which holds only in-frame ones; the method was immunoSEQ multiplex PCR. The sample holds about 980,000 clones; over 75% are singletons and the top ten take nearly 1.5%.

Input material: memory CD4+ T cells sorted from blood. Subset: CD45RA-negative fraction. The chain combines TRBV27 with TRBJ2-5; 8 bases match TRBD2. This TCR was sampled from a man aged 18 to 30 in good health. CDR3 loop: CASSLTRWTSRDLGAQYF. In DNA, the CDR3 is TGTGCCAGCAGTTTAACCCGTTGGACTAGCCGGGACCTTGGGGCCCAGTACTTC.